Below, 4 T cell receptor beta chains from the same sample are listed, as sequenced in a study of T cell responses to AZD1222 COVID-19 vaccine. The table came from immunoSEQ multiplex PCR; TCRdb's copy has only in-frame clones and leaves some out. Of about 140,000 clones listed, roughly 92% were seen once; the top ten hold approximately 5.4%. The specimen comprised peripheral blood, sampled on day 0 of AZD1222 vaccination. All receptors derive from an adult in good health.

The V and J genes are TRBV5-3 and TRBJ2-5, with 8 bases that match TRBD2. TRBV5-3 is known as an ORF, though its function is uncertain. This CDR3 comprises 16 residues. Germline trimming cut 5 bases from V and 3 bases from J; bases unmatched to any gene: 12. The CDR3 DNA follows: TGTGCCAGAAGGTATTTCCCTAGCGGGTGGAAAGAGACCCAGTACTTC. Translation: CARRYFPSGWKETQYF.

This chain uses TRBV28 with TRBJ2-7; the D is unclear. There are 13 residues in the CDR3. The germline CDR1 and CDR2 sequences are MDHEN and SYDVKM. Trimming shortened V by 6 bases and J by 0 bases, and 9 bases separated the two germline ends. In nucleotides, the CDR3 is TGTGCCAGCAGCCCATATAGCTCCTACGAGCAGTACTTC. Translating gives CASSPYSSYEQYF.

The rearrangement uses TRBV2 and TRBJ2-5; D tentatively fits TRBD1 or TRBD2 (7 bases each). V lost 4 bases, J lost 1 base, and 16 bases lay in between. This CDR3 comprises 16 residues. Per the germline V gene, CDR1 is SNHLY and CDR2 is FYNNEI. The CDR3 here is CASSASGTALQETQYF. The CDR3 DNA follows: TGTGCCAGCAGTGCCAGCGGGACAGCCCTCCAAGAGACCCAGTACTTC.

This rearrangement joins TRBV24-1 to TRBJ2-7, with D hard to call. The germline gives CDR1 KGHDR, CDR2 SFDVKD. The CDR3 spans 18 residues. The V end was cut by 2 bases, the J end by 1 base, with 20 bases between. The DNA for the CDR3 is TGTGCCACCAGTGATTCCTCCGGTAGGGCAGGTCGGTCCTACGAGCAGTACTTC. Its protein product is CATSDSSGRAGRSYEQYF.